This TCR beta chain was retrieved from a study of blood T cell repertoires in COVID-19 (dated by TCRdb to 2019 to 2021). About the full investigation: The collaborator samples originated in the United States, Italy and Spain and spanned the acute and convalescent phases of COVID-19. The prospective study material was composed of cDNA or gDNA derived from T cells, B-cell-depleted T cells, or PBMCs. The dataset comprised deeply sampled blood TCRbeta repertoires from subjects exposed to, actively infected with, or recovered from COVID-19. The repertoires were made available in a free public database intended to serve as a resource for research on the immune response to SARS-CoV-2. Samples came from the ongoing ImmuneRACE study (first 160 participants) plus 1,254 subjects from 6 global collaborators. Sample metadata almost always included a de-identified subject ID, COVID-19 status, age in years and sex. Where available, HLA class I and class II types were taken from metadata supplied by the sample provider and were not determined by assay-based typing. The full study reports these points: Clinical and demographic metadata were provided uncurated, with the amount varying by source and participant.

To note about this clone: The clone's antigen remains unknown. No per-base quality is available; no much larger clone lies one base away.

The CDR3 starts with the cysteine, ends with the phenylalanine, and has 11 residues. The DNA shown is the 33-base CDR3, in frame from base 1. The germline V gene (reference sequence) specifies LGHDT as CDR1 and YNNKEL as CDR2. V drops 2 bases and J drops 4 bases, leaving 2 bases in between. The collaborating institutions used their own protocols to collect whole blood in K2EDTA tubes. For TCRbeta analysis, collaborators shipped samples in one of three forms: frozen whole blood, isolated PBMCs, or DNA extracted from either of those sample types. The immunoSEQ Assay, a bias-controlled multiplex PCR, was used to amplify TCRbeta CDR3 regions from genomic DNA. Turning to the authors' computational methods: The number of nucleated cells in each sample was estimated from the amplification of reference gene primers within the assay. To quantify the absolute abundance of each unique TCRbeta CDR3 rearrangement, sequence reads were collapsed and filtered. For each sample, productive Simpson clonality was calculated as the square root of Simpson's diversity index over productive rearrangements. Sourced from immuneACCESS, this table was stored by TCRdb with only in-frame sequences that have V and J called. A share of the clones is absent; for the studies checked, an unresolved V gene accounts for under half, and the remainder has no known explanation. Clonal size and the V and J genes are those of that table, whereas D and trimming came from the DNA. Counted in this sample were about 44,000 clones; around 90% of them appeared once. The ten top clones hold 1% to 1.5% of the sample.

Source material: peripheral blood. The V and J genes are TRBV3-1 (or the pseudogene TRBV3-2) and TRBJ1-2, with an unclear D gene assignment. This sequence originates from a middle-aged woman with acute or convalescent COVID-19. The DNA sequence is given as TGTGCCAGCAGCCAACGCTATGGCTACACCTTC. Protein translation: CASSQRYGYTF.